The source of this TCR beta chain is a study of Ad26.COV2.S vaccination and SARS-CoV-2 variants. For the study at large: Donor was in the COV1001 Ad26.COV2.S trial arm. Into the muscle, Ad26.COV2.S was dosed once or twice, 56 days apart.

Overall study findings and caveats: Responses of spike-specific T cells (both CD8+ and CD4+) reportedly showed substantial breadth after vaccination. Comparability of non-spike TCR breadth was observed across vaccine and placebo recipients.

Method: immunoSEQ multiplex PCR; TCRdb's copy keeps in-frame clones and lacks some. The sample includes about 480,000 clones, about 83% of them seen just once. Treatment described: some 19 received Ad26.COV2.S at low or high dose, single or two shots; five or six received placebo; per-sample allocation not given. The samples date from day 63 after the first vaccine or placebo injection. The ends were cut back, 0 bases at V and 5 bases at J, with 11 bases in the middle. Per germline, CDR1 SGHAT and CDR2 FQNNGV. The CDR3 length is 15 residues. Remarks on this clone: Its target is unknown.

The origin of this receptor is a person aged 18 to 65 who received the Ad26.COV2.S COVID-19 vaccine or a placebo. The chain combines TRBV11-2 with TRBJ1-5; D uncertain. Material: peripheral blood, obtained in a trial of Ad26.COV2.S vaccine versus placebo. In nucleotides, the CDR3 is TGTGCCAGCAGCTTAGACTGGGGATCTTATCAGCCCCAGCATTTT. This codes for CASSLDWGSYQPQHF.